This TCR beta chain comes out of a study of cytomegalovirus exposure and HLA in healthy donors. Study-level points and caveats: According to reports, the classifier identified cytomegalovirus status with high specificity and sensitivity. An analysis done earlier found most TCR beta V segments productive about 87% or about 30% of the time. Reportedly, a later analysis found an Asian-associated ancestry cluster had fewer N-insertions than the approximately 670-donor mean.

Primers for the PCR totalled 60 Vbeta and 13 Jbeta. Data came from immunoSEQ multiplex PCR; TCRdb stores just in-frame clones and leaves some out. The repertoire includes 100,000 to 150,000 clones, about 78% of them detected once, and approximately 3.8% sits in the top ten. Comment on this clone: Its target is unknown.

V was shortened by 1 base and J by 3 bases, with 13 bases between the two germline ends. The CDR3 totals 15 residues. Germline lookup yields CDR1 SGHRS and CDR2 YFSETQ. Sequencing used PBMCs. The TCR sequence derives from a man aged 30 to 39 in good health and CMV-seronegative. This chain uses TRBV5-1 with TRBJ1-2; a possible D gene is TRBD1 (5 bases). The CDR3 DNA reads TGCGCCAGCAGCTTGAAAGGACACCCCTACTATGGCTACACCTTC. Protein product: CASSLKGHPYYGYTF.